These 2 T cell receptor beta chains were all obtained from the same sample, sequenced in a study of graft-versus-host responses after intestinal transplantation. Profiling relied on immunoSEQ multiplex PCR, and the TCRdb table lists in-frame clones only, not all of them. The sample holds about 120,000 clones; over 80% are singletons and the top ten take more than 0.09%. These receptors have no known antigen. This specimen consisted of unstimulated CD4+ T cells sorted from spleen or lymph node cells, obtained before intestinal transplant. The receptors derive from a human donor who received an intestinal transplant.

This clone has only one observation. The chain employs TRBV5-6 and TRBJ1-1; D perhaps matches TRBD1 (5 bases). The V gene's germline CDR1 is SGHDT and CDR2 YYEEEE. Trimming removed 0 bases at V and 1 base at J, with 10 bases between. The CDR3 has 15 residues. DNA for the CDR3: TGTGCCAGCAGCTTGGTAGGACACAAGAACACTGAAGCTTTCTTT. Translated, it gives CASSLVGHKNTEAFF.

This chain uses TRBV6-1 with TRBJ1-2, with D perhaps TRBD1 (5 bases). CDR1 is MNHNS and CDR2 is SASEGT in the germline V gene. The CDR3 runs to 17 residues. Trimming removed 0 bases from V and 0 bases from J, with 14 bases in between. CDR3 in amino acids: CASSEAFAGTANYGYTF. CDR3 in DNA: TGTGCCAGCAGTGAAGCGTTCGCAGGGACCGCTAACTATGGCTACACCTTC.